This TCR beta chain was captured in a study of blood T cell repertoires in COVID-19. Study-wide context: The United States, Italy and Spain were the sources of the acute and convalescent COVID-19 samples. The analysed material was cDNA or gDNA that came from T cells, B-cell-depleted T cells, or PBMCs.

Original handling: Quantification of nucleated cells was approximated via reference gene primer amplification. The assay was immunoSEQ multiplex PCR, and TCRdb's table has in-frame clones only and misses some. V, J and clone size derive from that table, while D and trimming were established from the DNA sequence. The sample includes around 250,000 clones, approximately 87% of them seen just once. Germline V gives CDR1 SQVTM, CDR2 ANQGSEA. The germline V and J ends were trimmed by 6 bases and 12 bases, with 11 bases remaining between them. CDR3 length: 9 residues. The TCR sequence derives from a man between 60 and 70 years old with acute or convalescent COVID-19. This chain uses TRBV29-1 with TRBJ1-2; maybe TRBD1 (5 bases). Source material: peripheral blood. The CDR3 coding sequence is TGCAGCGTGACAGATTCAGACACCTTC. This translates into CSVTDSDTF.